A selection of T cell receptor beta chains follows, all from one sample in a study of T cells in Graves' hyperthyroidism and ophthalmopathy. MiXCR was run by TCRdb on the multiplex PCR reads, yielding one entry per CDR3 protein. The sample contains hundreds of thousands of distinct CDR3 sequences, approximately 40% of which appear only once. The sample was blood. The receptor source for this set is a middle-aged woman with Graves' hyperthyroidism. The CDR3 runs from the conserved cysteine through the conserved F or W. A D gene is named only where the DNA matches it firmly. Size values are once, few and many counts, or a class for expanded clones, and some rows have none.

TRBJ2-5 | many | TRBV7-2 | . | CASRRGVQETQYF | TGTGCCAGCAGACGAGGCGTCCAAGAGACCCAGTACTTC
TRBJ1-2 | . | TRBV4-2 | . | CASSQVGAGNYGYTF | TGTGCCAGCAGCCAAGTAGGTGCAGGGAACTATGGCTACACCTTC
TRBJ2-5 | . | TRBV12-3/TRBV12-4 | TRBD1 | CASSTSEDRFEGYF | TGTGCCAGCAGTACCTCAGAGGACAGGTTCGAGGGGTACTTC
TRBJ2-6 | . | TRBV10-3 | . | CAISGGNSGANVLTF | TGTGCCATCAGTGGGGGAAACTCTGGGGCCAACGTCCTGACTTTC
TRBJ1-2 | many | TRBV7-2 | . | CASSSRTAIYGYTF | TGTGCCAGCAGCTCGAGGACAGCTATCTATGGCTACACCTTC
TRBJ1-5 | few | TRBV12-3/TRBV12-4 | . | CASGSTRNQPQHF | TGTGCCAGCGGGTCCACACGAAATCAGCCCCAGCATTTT
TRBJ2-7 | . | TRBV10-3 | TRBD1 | CAISITGERYEQHF | TGTGCCATCAGTATTACAGGGGAGAGGTACGAGCAGCACTTC
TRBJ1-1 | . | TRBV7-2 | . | CASSSPAMNTEAFF | TGTGCCAGCAGCTCTCCGGCCATGAACACTGAAGCTTTCTTT
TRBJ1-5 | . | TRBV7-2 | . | CASSFMGGANQPQHF | TGTGCCAGCAGCTTCATGGGGGGGGCTAATCAGCCCCAGCATTTT
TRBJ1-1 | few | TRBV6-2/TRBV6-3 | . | CASRAALEGTEAFF | TGTGCCAGCAGGGCGGCGTTAGAGGGGACTGAAGCTTTCTTT
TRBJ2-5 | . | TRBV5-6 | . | CASGRSSGTQYF | TGTGCCAGCGGACGGAGTTCCGGGACCCAGTACTTC
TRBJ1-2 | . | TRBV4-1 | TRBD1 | CASSQEGGRGQGNDGYTF | TGCGCCAGCAGCCAAGAGGGGGGTCGAGGACAGGGGAACGATGGCTACACCTTC
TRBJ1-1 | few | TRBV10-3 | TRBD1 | CAIRKTGTGSTEAFF | TGTGCCATCAGGAAGACCGGGACAGGGTCCACTGAAGCTTTCTTT
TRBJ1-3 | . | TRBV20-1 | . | CSSWVANTIYF | TGCAGTTCTTGGGTGGCGAACACCATATATTTT
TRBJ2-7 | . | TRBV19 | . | CASSSSVYEQYF | TGTGCCAGTAGTAGCAGCGTTTACGAGCAGTACTTC
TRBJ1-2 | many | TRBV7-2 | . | CASSLDGYGYTF | TGTGCCAGCAGCTTGGACGGCTATGGCTACACCTTC
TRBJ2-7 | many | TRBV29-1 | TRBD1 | CSVGVQGAGEQYF | TGCAGCGTGGGGGTCCAGGGGGCGGGCGAGCAGTACTTC
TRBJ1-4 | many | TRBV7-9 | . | CASSLSSLNEKLFF | TGTGCCAGCAGCTTGAGTAGCCTTAATGAAAAACTGTTTTTT
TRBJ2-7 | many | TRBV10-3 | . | CAINGPRLEQYF | TGTGCCATCAATGGCCCGCGTTTAGAGCAGTACTTC
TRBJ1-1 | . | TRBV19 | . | CASSIGTSPEAFF | TGTGCCAGTAGTATCGGGACTTCCCCTGAAGCTTTCTTT
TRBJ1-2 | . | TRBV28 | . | CASTFGRANYGYTF | TGTGCCAGCACTTTCGGCCGAGCTAACTATGGCTACACCTTC
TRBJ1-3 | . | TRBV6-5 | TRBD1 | CASSYLGLGQVDSGNTIYF | TGTGCCAGCAGTTACTTAGGCCTCGGACAGGTCGACTCTGGAAACACCATATATTTT
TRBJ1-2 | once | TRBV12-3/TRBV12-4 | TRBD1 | CASGLPHTGASPYGYTF | TGTGCTAGTGGTTTGCCTCACACAGGGGCCTCCCCCTATGGCTACACCTTC
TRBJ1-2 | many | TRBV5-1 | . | CASRGTGNYGYTF | TGCGCCAGCAGAGGCACAGGGAACTATGGCTACACCTTC
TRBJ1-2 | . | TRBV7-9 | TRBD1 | CASSLFFVLGQTNYGYTF | TGTGCCAGCAGTTTATTCTTCGTGTTGGGACAGACTAACTATGGCTACACCTTC
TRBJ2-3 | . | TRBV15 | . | CATSRDFQPTDTQYF | TGTGCCACCAGCAGAGATTTCCAGCCCACAGATACGCAGTATTTT
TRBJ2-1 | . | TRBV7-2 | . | CASSLLVPEQFF | TGTGCCAGCAGCTTACTTGTGCCCGAGCAGTTCTTC
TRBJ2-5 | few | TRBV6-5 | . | CASSYLSGSGETQYF | TGTGCCAGCAGTTACTTGTCAGGAAGTGGAGAGACCCAGTACTTC
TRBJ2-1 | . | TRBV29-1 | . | CSVGGRIYNEQFF | TGCAGCGTTGGTGGCAGGATCTACAATGAGCAGTTCTTC
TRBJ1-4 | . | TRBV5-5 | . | CASSSDRAAEKLFF | TGTGCCAGCAGCTCGGACAGAGCTGCGGAAAAACTGTTTTTT
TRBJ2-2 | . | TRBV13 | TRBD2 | CASSTGGGELFF | TGTGCCAGCAGTACGGGGGGCGGGGAGCTGTTTTTT
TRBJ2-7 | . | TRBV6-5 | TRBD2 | CASSYTRTGLAGSEQYF | TGTGCCAGCAGTTACACTAGGACGGGACTAGCGGGAAGCGAGCAGTACTTC
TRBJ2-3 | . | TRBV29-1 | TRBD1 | CSVETGTGTDTQYF | TGCAGCGTTGAGACTGGGACAGGGACAGATACGCAGTATTTT
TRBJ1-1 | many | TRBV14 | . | CASSKGGEWTEAFF | TGTGCCAGCAGCAAAGGGGGAGAATGGACTGAAGCTTTCTTT
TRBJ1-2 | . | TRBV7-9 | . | CASSQFRSYGYTF | TGTGCCAGCAGCCAATTTCGGTCCTATGGCTACACCTTC
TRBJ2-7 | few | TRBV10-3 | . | CASSYEVRRYEQYF | TGTGCCAGCAGTTACGAAGTTCGGCGGTACGAGCAGTACTTC
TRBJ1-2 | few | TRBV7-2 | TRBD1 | CASSHGRTGANYGYTF | TGTGCCAGCAGCCACGGAAGGACAGGGGCTAACTATGGCTACACCTTC
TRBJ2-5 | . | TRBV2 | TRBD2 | CASSFLPAGGWETQYF | TGTGCCAGCAGTTTCCTACCAGCGGGGGGCTGGGAGACCCAGTACTTC
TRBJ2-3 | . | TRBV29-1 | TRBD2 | CSVEGWSQREGDTQYF | TGCAGCGTTGAAGGGTGGTCGCAGCGGGAGGGCGATACGCAGTATTTT
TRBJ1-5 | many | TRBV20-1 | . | CSARSEGDQPQHF | TGCAGTGCTAGATCGGAAGGGGATCAGCCCCAGCATTTT
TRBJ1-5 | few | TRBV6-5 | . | CASSRQRPGQPQHF | TGTGCCAGCTCCCGCCAGAGGCCAGGGCAGCCCCAGCATTTT
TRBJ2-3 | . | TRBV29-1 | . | CRDGPGVTDTQYF | TGCAGAGACGGCCCGGGCGTCACAGATACGCAGTATTTT
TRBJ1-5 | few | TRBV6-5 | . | CASSYRRISYQPQHF | TGTGCCAGCAGTTACCGACGGATTAGCTATCAGCCCCAGCATTTT
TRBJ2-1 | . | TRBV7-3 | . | CASSWSGVGNEQFF | TGTGCCAGCAGCTGGTCCGGTGTCGGTAATGAGCAGTTCTTC
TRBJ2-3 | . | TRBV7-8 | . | CASSLAMSDTQYF | TGTGCCAGCAGCTTAGCGATGTCAGATACGCAGTATTTT
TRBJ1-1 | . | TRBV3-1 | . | CASSQIGTEAFF | TGTGCCAGCAGCCAAATAGGGACCGAAGCTTTCTTT
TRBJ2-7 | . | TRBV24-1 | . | CATSDWGYEQYF | TGTGCCACCAGTGACTGGGGCTACGAGCAGTACTTC
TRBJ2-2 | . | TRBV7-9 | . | CAGSDIGVAGELFF | TGTGCCGGGTCGGATATCGGGGTCGCCGGGGAGCTGTTTTTT
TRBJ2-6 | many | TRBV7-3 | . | CASSPDPRGSGANVLTF | TGTGCCAGCAGCCCTGATCCAAGAGGCTCTGGGGCCAACGTCCTGACTTTC
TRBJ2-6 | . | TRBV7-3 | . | CASSSAGLFSGANVLTF | TGTGCCAGCAGCTCCGCCGGCCTGTTCTCTGGGGCCAACGTCCTGACTTTC
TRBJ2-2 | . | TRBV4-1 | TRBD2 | CASSPDYCRRAAGLTGELFF | TGCGCCAGCAGCCCCGACTACTGTCGTCGGGCAGCGGGACTCACCGGGGAGCTGTTTTTT
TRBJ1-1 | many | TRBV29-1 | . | CSVAGQAYTEAFF | TGCAGCGTTGCCGGGCAGGCCTACACTGAAGCTTTCTTT
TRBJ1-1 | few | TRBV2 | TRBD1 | CASSLSRGTDRNTEAFF | TGTGCCAGCAGTTTGTCCCGCGGGACAGATCGAAACACTGAAGCTTTCTTT